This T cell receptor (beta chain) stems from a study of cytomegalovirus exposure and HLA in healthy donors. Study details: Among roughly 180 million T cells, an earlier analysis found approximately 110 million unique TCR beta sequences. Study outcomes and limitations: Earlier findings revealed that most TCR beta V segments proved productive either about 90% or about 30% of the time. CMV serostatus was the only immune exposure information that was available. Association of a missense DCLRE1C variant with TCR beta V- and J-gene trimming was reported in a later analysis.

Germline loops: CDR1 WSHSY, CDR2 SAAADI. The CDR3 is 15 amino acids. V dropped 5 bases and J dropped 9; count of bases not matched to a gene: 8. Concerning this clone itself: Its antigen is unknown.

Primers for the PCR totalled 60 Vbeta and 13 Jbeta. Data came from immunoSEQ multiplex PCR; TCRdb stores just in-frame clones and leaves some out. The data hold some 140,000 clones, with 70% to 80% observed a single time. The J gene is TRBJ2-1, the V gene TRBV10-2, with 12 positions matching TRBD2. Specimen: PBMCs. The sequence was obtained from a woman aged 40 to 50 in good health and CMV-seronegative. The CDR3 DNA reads TGCGCCAGCAGTTTGGGACTAGCGGGCTTTTCTGAGCAGTTCTTC. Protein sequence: CASSLGLAGFSEQFF.